Below, 14 T cell receptor beta chains from the same sample are listed, as sequenced in a study of T cell clones after liver transplantation. Sequencing used immunoSEQ multiplex PCR; TCRdb keeps in-frame clones, though not all of them. The profile shows tens of thousands of clones, 71% of them singletons. The sample here was CD4+ T cells from blood, taken before liver transplant. The receptors derive from a human donor who received a liver transplant.

This clone was counted at least ten times. The chain combines TRBV19 with TRBJ2-1, with D possibly being TRBD2 (6 bases). The CDR3 has 15 residues. The germline CDR1 and CDR2 sequences are LNHDA and SQIVND (reference sequence). V lost 7 bases to trimming and J lost 2 bases, with 15 bases between them. The CDR3 protein is CASKGAGYTYNEQFF. The CDR3 DNA reads as TGTGCCAGTAAGGGAGCGGGTTATACCTACAATGAGCAGTTCTTC.

The rearrangement joins TRBV27 to TRBJ2-2; perhaps TRBD2 as D (5 bases). The CDR3 contains 15 residues. Trimming removed 3 bases from V and 5 bases from J, with 13 bases in between. Germline assignment: CDR1 MNHEY and CDR2 SMNVEV (reference sequence). As DNA, the CDR3 is TGTGCCAGCAGTTTCCGGGGTAGAGGTACCGGGGAGCTGTTTTTT. It translates to CASSFRGRGTGELFF.

The chain is built from TRBV9 and TRBJ1-2; possibly TRBD1 for D (6 bases). V was clipped by 3 bases and J by 8 bases, with 11 bases between them. This CDR3 region has 12 residues. Per germline, CDR1 SGDLS and CDR2 YYNGEE. The CDR3 sequence: CASSGQASGYTF. CDR3 coding DNA: TGTGCCAGCAGCGGACAGGCCTCCGGCTACACCTTC.

The rearrangement joins TRBV10-1 to TRBJ1-1; D remains unclear. V lost 6 bases and J 1 base, leaving 9 bases between the germline ends. This CDR3 is 13 amino acids long. CDR1 is WNHNN, CDR2 SYGVQD, per germline (reference sequence). The CDR3 sequence is CASSRGANTEAFF. The CDR3 bases are TGCGCCAGCAGCCGAGGCGCGAACACTGAAGCTTTCTTT.

The rearrangement uses TRBV6-7 and TRBJ2-2; 9 nucleotides align to TRBD1. TRBV6-7 is assigned to the ORF class and has an uncertain function. CDR3 length equals 15 residues. The V segment lost 3 bases and the J segment 3 bases; nucleotides outside the gene matches: 2. The chain's CDR3 is CASSYRTGDTGELFF. In DNA, the CDR3 is TGTGCCAGCAGTTATCGGACAGGGGACACCGGGGAGCTGTTTTTT.

In this sample, this clone is medium-sized. The rearrangement links TRBV7-8 to TRBJ2-1; 10 bases agree with TRBD2. The junction had 7 bases not matched to a gene; V was cut back by 5 bases and J by 6 bases. This CDR3 is built from 15 residues. Germline CDR1 SGHVS, CDR2 FQNEAQ. The CDR3 coding sequence is TGTGCCAGCAGCGACAAGCGGGGGGGCTTCAATGAGCAGTTCTTC. Translation: CASSDKRGGFNEQFF.

The rearrangement links TRBV15 to TRBJ2-7; weak D call: TRBD1 (6 bases). Trimming took off 0 bases at V and 7 bases at J, with 10 bases between the two ends. CDR1 and CDR2 (germline): LNHNV, YYDKDF (reference sequence). CDR3 length equals 13 residues. The CDR3 here is CATSRDSDREQYF. As DNA, the CDR3 is TGTGCCACCAGCAGAGATTCAGACAGGGAGCAGTACTTC. Filled out from reference TRBV15 and TRBJ2-7, the complete variable domain reads DAMVIQNPRYQVTQFGKPVTLSCSQTLNHNVMYWYQQKSSQAPKLLFHYYDKDFNNEADTPDNFQSRRPNTSFCFLDIRSPGLGDTAMYLCATSRDSDREQYFGPGTRLTVT.

The chain recombines TRBV5-6 with TRBJ2-3, with D possibly being TRBD2 (6 bases). V lost 4 bases to trimming and J lost 1 base, with 13 bases between them. CDR3 length equals 15 residues. Germline V lookup: CDR1 SGHDT, CDR2 YYEEEE. This chain's CDR3 is CASSRTGGGTDTQYF. CDR3 coding DNA: TGTGCCAGCAGCCGTACAGGCGGGGGCACAGATACGCAGTATTTT.

This chain links TRBV19 with TRBJ2-5; no definite D call. Germline V CDR1 and CDR2: LNHDA, SQIVND (reference sequence). The CDR3 consists of 14 residues. V lost 0 bases and J lost 2, with 7 bases in between. In DNA form, the CDR3 reads TGTGCCAGTAGTATAGACGGGTTACAAGAGACCCAGTACTTC. This translates into CASSIDGLQETQYF.

This clone was counted between two and nine times. This chain uses TRBV7-3 with TRBJ2-1; 8 bases are a match to TRBD1. V shed 2 bases and J 8 bases; nucleotides not matched to a gene: 5. Per germline, CDR1 SGHTA and CDR2 FQGTGA. The CDR3 is 14 residues long. The DNA of the CDR3 is TGTGCCAGCAGCTTAGACAGGGGAATTGATGAGCAGTTCTTC. Translating gives CASSLDRGIDEQFF.

The chain joins TRBV10-3 to TRBJ2-7; D perhaps matches TRBD2 (6 bases). The CDR3 has 11 amino acids. Germline V gives CDR1 ENHRY, CDR2 SYGVKD. Here the CDR3 reads CGSSDSYEQYF. The DNA for the CDR3 is TGTGGGTCTAGCGACTCCTACGAGCAGTACTTC.

The chain is built from TRBV2 and TRBJ1-1; the D gene is possibly TRBD1 (5 bases). The CDR3 totals 16 residues. The germline V gene has CDR1 SNHLY and CDR2 FYNNEI. V lost 5 bases and J lost 2, with 18 bases in between. The CDR3 protein is CASSPNQGAENTEAFF. CDR3 sequence (DNA): TGTGCCAGCAGTCCTAATCAGGGCGCGGAAAACACTGAAGCTTTCTTT.

There are a few counts of this clone. The rearrangement links TRBV7-8 to TRBJ2-5; 10 positions match TRBD1. V shed 4 bases, J shed 5 bases, and the junction held 4 bases outside the gene matches. The germline V gene has CDR1 SGHVS and CDR2 FQNEAQ. The CDR3 extends over 14 amino acids. The CDR3 loop reads CASSSDRGRETQYF. CDR3 nucleotide sequence: TGTGCCAGCAGCTCTGACAGGGGGCGGGAGACCCAGTACTTC.

V and J are TRBV7-9 and TRBJ2-7; D is perhaps TRBD2 (5 bases). Germline V gene sequence: CDR1 SEHNR, CDR2 FQNEAQ (reference sequence). V lost 1 base to trimming and J lost 5 bases, with 12 bases between them. The CDR3 has 14 amino acids. In nucleotides, the CDR3 is TGTGCCAGCAGCTTAGAACTCGGACTCCACGAGCAGTACTTC. Amino acid sequence: CASSLELGLHEQYF.